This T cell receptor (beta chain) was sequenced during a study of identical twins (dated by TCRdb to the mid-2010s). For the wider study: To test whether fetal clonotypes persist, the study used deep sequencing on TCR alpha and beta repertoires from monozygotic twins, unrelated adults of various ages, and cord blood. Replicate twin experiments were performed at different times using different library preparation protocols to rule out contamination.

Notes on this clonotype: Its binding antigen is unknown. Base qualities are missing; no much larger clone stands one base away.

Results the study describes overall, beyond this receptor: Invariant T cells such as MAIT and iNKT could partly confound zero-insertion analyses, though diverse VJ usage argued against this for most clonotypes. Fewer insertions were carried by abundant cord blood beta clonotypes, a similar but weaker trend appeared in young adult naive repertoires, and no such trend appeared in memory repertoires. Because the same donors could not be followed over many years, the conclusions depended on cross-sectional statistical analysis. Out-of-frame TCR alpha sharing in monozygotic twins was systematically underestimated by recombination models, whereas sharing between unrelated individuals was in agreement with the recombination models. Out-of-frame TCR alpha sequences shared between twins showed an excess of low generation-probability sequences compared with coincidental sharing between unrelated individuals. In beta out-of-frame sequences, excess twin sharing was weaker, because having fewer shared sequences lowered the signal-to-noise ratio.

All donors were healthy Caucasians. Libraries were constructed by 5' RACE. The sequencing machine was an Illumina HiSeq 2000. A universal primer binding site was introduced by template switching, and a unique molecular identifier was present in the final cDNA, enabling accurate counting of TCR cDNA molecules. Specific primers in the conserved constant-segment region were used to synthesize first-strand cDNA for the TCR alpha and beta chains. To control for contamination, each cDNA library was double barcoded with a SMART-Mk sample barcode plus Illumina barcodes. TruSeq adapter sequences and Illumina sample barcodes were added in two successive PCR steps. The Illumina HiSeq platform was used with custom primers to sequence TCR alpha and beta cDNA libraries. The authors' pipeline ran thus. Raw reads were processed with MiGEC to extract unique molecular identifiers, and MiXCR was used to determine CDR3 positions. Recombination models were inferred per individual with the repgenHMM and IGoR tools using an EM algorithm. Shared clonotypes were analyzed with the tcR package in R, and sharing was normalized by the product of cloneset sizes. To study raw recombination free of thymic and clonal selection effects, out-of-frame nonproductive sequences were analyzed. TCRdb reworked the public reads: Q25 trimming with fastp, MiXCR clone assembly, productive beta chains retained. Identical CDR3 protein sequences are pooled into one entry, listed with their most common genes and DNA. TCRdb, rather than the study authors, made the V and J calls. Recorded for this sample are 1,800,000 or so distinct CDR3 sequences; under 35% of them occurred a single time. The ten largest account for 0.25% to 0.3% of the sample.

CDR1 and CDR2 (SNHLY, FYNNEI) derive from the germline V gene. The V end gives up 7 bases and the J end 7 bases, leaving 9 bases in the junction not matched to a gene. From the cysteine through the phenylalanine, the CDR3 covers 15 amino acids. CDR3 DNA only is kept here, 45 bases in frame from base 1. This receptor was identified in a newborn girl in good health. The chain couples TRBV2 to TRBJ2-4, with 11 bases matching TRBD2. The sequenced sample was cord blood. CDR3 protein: CASIRLAGIGNIQYF. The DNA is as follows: TGTGCCAGCATTCGACTAGCGGGGATAGGTAACATTCAGTACTTC.